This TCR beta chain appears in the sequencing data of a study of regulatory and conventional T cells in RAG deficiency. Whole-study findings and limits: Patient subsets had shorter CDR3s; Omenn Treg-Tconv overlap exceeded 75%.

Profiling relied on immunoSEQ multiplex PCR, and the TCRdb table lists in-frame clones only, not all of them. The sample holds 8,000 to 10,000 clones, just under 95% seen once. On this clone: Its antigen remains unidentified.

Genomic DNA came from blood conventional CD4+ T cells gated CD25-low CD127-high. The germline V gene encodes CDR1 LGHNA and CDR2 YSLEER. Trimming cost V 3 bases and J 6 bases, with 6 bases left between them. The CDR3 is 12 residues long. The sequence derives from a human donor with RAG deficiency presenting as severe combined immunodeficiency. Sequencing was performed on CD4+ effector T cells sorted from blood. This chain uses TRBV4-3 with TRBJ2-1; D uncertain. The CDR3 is CASSHAANEQFF. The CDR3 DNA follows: TGCGCCAGCAGCCATGCCGCCAATGAGCAGTTCTTC.